This paragraph covers one T cell receptor (beta chain) sequence. The antigen remains unidentified. CDR3 size: 11 residues. Deletions cut 5 bases from V and 3 bases from J, with 5 bases between. CDR1 is SGHAT, CDR2 FQNNGV, per germline. These data come from a study of shared clonotypes between healthy human individuals. Overall study results and limits: Clonotype sharing across a handful of donors was observed for 4.5% to 6.5% of naive CD4 clonotypes.

Sequenced by immunoSEQ multiplex PCR; TCRdb stores in-frame clones only, minus some. The table has hundreds of thousands of clones, about 95% seen once; the top ten hold about 0.054%. CD4+ cells were split into CD45RA+ naive and CD45RA-negative memory subsets. This clonotype was obtained from a woman aged 25 to 39 in good health. This sequence joins TRBV11-2 and TRBJ2-7; D gene ambiguous. The sample consisted of naive CD4+ T cells sorted from blood. The sample's subset: CD45RA+ positively selected. CDR3 sequence: CASSLHYEQYF. The CDR3 DNA reads as TGTGCCAGCAGCCTCCACTACGAGCAGTACTTC.